This TCR beta chain originates from a study of brain T cells in children with intractable seizures. Remarks on this clone: Its antigen is not known.

Time point described: blood from clinic visit 5 months post-surgery; TSC patient then seizure free. The sequenced cases were selected for having the highest brain T cell transcript signatures. At least one anti-epileptic drug was given before surgery. Study-level findings and limits: Pre- and post-surgery blood differed in depth, so pre-surgery absences may be undersampling. HCMV serostatus was not known, and viral specificity came from CDR3 similarity only.

From germline, CDR1 is SEHNR and CDR2 FQNEAQ (reference sequence). This CDR3 spans 12 amino acids. Deletions cut 5 bases from V and 3 bases from J, with 8 bases between. Only in-frame clones appear in the TCRdb table, and some are missing; sequencing was by immunoSEQ multiplex PCR. The sample lists about 340,000 clones, approximately 93% occurring once. This TCR was sampled from a boy under two years old with tuberous sclerosis and intractable seizures. This material consisted of peripheral blood, taken about 5 months after surgery. This chain connects TRBV7-9 to TRBJ2-7; D is ambiguous. CDR3 nucleotides: TGTGCCAGCAGCGGATTTAACTACGAGCAGTACTTC. Its translation is CASSGFNYEQYF.